This record concerns one T cell receptor beta chain sequence. No antigen is known for it. These data originate in a study of T cell responses to AZD1222 COVID-19 vaccine. At the level of the study: Investigators merged groups given second doses at roughly 4 or roughly 12 weeks.

Study outcomes and limitations: The CD4 TCRs associated with vaccination extended across spike and predominated at 160-218 and 743-854. White British people made up most donors, females outnumbered males, and clonal diversity was possibly underestimated. A reported finding is that nearly half of spike-specific TCRs target unmutated variant regions.

The repertoire was sequenced with immunoSEQ multiplex PCR; TCRdb's copy has only in-frame clones and lacks some. There are some 200,000 clones in the sample; over 90% occur only once, and about 3.9% lies in the top ten. The sample in question was peripheral blood, obtained on day 0 of AZD1222 vaccination. The TCR was taken from an adult in good health.

The CDR3 protein is CASSPVAEDGYTF. The DNA of the CDR3 is TGTGCCAGCTCACCGGTGGCAGAAGATGGCTACACCTTC. The rearrangement links TRBV18 to TRBJ1-2, with unresolved D. CDR3 length: 13 amino acids. The V gene lost 3 bases and the J gene lost 6 bases, with 11 bases spanning the gap. CDR1 is KGHSH and CDR2 is LQKENI in the germline V gene.